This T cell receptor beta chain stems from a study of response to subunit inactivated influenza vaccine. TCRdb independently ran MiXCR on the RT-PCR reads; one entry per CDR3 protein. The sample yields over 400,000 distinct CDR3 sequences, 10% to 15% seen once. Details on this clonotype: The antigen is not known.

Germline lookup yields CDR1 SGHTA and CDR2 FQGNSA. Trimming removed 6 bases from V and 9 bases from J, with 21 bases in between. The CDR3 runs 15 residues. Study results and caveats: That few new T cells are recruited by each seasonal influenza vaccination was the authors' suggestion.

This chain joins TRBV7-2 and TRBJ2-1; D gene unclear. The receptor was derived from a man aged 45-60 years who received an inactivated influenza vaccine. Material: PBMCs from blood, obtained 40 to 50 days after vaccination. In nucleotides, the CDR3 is TGTGCCAGCAGTCCTTCTAGAACCAACGTAGGTGAGCAGTTCTTC. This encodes CASSPSRTNVGEQFF.